What follows is one T cell receptor (beta chain) and its context. No antigen is known for it. This sample was taken from a study of post-analysis software for immune sequencing data. Study-wide results and caveats: Five or six TRBV segments, TRBV5-6, TRBV5-1 and TRBV20-1 among them, were found more frequent in patients than controls. Same-batch preparations were strongly co-clustered by F measure.

Unique molecular identifiers had been added to the TCR beta cDNA libraries. Around 500,000 cDNA molecules were obtained from roughly 1 to 10 million T cells. Each CDR3 protein is one row after TCRdb ran MiXCR on the PCR reads. Among approximately 660,000 distinct CDR3 sequences listed, approximately 60% were seen once. Germline CDR1 reads SGHRS; CDR2 reads YFSETQ. The CDR3 is made up of 18 amino acids. V trimming: 4 bases; J trimming: 10 bases; junction bases outside the gene matches: 20. Source material: blood. The V gene is TRBV5-1, the J gene TRBJ2-1, with TRBD2 identical over 10 bases. This sequence was found in a girl aged 2 to 10 with multiple sclerosis. This CDR3 is CASSRAGTSVRPATEQFF. The CDR3 DNA follows: TGCGCCAGCAGCCGTGCTGGGACTAGCGTTCGGCCAGCCACGGAGCAGTTCTTC.